This T cell receptor (beta chain) was recovered during a study of T cell therapy after organ transplantation. Study context: Two of the ten patients were classed as nonresponders. The study's findings and limits: Both transferred clonotypes and endogenous ones absent from products apparently reconstituted. CD8 clonality fold change after therapy inversely tracked pretherapy clonality.

CDR1 and CDR2 (germline): LGHNA, YNFKEQ. V lost 4 bases to trimming and J lost 3 bases; unmatched junction nucleotides: 10. The CDR3 is made up of 16 amino acids. Libraries were prepared by immunoSEQ multiplex PCR; TCRdb keeps only in-frame clonotypes and omits some of them. There are approximately 22,000 clones in the sample; roughly 84% occur only once, and about a third lies in the top ten. Time point meaning: 20-29 weeks after completion of therapy. A remark on this clone: Its antigen is as yet unknown.

This receptor was taken from a human patient who had received a solid organ transplant and had CMV disease. The T cells may come from the graft donor. The sample consisted of CD8+ T cells from blood, taken after autologous CMV-specific T cell therapy. The chain is built from TRBV4-2 and TRBJ2-7; 9 nucleotides align to TRBD1. DNA of the CDR3: TGTGCCAGCAGCCTGGACTGGACAGGGGCCAACTACGAGCAGTACTTC. Amino acids: CASSLDWTGANYEQYF.